This T cell receptor (beta chain) was captured by sequencing in a study of blood T cells in healthy people across ages. Germline V gene lookup returns CDR1 MGHRA and CDR2 YSYEKL. The CDR3 contains 24 residues when both ends are counted. In its sample, this clonotype was seen a few times. The DNA is left out, because the CDR3 cannot be placed on it with certainty; the CDR3 is given as TCRdb lists it. A sample-barcoded 5' primer and a J-beta primer mix were used in a second PCR of about 6 to 12 cycles. TCRdb reprocessed the 5' RACE reads via MiXCR and lists one record per CDR3 protein. This table holds around 2 million distinct CDR3 sequences, about 39% found once.

V usage is TRBV4-1 and J usage is TRBJ1-5; the table calls TRBD1, which could not be checked here. This TCR was recovered from a human donor in good health. The specimen was blood. CDR3 region: CASSQDERNEQFFGPGHSNQPQHF.